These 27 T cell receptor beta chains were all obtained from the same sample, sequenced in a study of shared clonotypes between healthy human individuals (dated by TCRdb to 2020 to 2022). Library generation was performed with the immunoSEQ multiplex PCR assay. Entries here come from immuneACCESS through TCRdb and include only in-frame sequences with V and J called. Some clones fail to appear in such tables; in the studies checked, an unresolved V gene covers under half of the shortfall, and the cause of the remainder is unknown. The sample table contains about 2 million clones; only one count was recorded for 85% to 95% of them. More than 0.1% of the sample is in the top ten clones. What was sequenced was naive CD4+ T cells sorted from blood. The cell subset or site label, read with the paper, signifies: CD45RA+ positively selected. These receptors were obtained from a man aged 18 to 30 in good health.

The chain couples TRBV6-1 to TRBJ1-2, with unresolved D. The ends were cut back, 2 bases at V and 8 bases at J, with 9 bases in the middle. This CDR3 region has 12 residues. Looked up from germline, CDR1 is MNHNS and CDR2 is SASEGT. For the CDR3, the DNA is TGTGCCAGCAGTGAACTCAGCGGGGGCTACACCTTC. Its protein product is CASSELSGGYTF.

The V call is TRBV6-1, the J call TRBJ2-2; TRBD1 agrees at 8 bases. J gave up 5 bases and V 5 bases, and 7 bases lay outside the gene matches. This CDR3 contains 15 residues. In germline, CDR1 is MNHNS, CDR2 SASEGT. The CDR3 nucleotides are TGTGCCAGCAGTACCCCCCAGGGGGCTACCGGGGAGCTGTTTTTT. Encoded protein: CASSTPQGATGELFF.

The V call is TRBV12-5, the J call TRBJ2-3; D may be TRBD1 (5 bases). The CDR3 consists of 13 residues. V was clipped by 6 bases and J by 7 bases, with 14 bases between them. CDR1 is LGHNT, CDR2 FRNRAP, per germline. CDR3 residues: CASGPSRAHTQYF. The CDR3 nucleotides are TGTGCTAGTGGCCCCAGCAGGGCCCATACGCAGTATTTT. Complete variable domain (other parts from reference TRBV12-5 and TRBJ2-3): DARVTQTPRHKVTEMGQEVTMRCQPILGHNTVFWYRQTMMQGLELLAYFRNRAPLDDSGMPKDRFSAEMPDATLATLKIQPSEPRDSAVYFCASGPSRAHTQYFGPGTRLTVL.

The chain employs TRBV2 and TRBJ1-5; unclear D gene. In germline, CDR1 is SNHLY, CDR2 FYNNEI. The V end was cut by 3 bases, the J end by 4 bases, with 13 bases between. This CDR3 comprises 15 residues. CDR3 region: CASSEESGNNQPQHF. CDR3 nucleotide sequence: TGTGCCAGCAGTGAGGAGTCGGGGAATAATCAGCCCCAGCATTTT.

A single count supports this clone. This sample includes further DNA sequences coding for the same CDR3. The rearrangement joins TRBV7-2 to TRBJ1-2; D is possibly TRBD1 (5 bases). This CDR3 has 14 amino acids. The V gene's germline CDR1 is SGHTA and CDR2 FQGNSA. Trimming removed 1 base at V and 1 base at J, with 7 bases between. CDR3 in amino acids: CASSLGGGNYGYTF. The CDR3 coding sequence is TGTGCCAGCAGCTTAGGTGGGGGTAACTATGGCTACACCTTC.

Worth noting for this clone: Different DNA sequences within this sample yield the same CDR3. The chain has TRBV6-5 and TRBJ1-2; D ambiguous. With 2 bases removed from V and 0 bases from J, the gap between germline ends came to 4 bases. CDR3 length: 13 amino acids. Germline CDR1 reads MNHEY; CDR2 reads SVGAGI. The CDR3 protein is CASSYRANYGYTF. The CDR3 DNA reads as TGTGCCAGCAGTTACAGGGCTAACTATGGCTACACCTTC.

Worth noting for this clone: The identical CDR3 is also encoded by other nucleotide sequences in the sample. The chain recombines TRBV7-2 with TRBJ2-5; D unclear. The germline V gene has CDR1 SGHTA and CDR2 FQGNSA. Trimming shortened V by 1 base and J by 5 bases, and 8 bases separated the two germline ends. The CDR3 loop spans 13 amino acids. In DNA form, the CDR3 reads TGTGCCAGCAGCTTAGTTATTGGTGAGACCCAGTACTTC. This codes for CASSLVIGETQYF.

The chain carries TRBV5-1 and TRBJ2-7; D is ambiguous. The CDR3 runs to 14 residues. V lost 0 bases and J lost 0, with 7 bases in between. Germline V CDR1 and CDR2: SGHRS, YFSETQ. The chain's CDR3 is CASSLAPNSYEQYF. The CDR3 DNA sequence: TGCGCCAGCAGCTTGGCGCCCAACTCCTACGAGCAGTACTTC.

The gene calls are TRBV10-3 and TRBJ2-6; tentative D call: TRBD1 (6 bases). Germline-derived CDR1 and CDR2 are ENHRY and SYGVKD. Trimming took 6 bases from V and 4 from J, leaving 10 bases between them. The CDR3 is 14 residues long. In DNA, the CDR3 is TGTGCCATCAGCGCCGGGACAGGGGCCAACGTCCTGACTTTC. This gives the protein CAISAGTGANVLTF.

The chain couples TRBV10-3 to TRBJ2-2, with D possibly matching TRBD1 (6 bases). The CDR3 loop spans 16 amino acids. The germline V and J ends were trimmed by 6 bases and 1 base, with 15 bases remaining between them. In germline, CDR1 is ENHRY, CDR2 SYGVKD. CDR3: CAIRKNRAQNTGELFF. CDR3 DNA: TGTGCCATCAGGAAAAACAGGGCGCAGAACACCGGGGAGCTGTTTTTT.

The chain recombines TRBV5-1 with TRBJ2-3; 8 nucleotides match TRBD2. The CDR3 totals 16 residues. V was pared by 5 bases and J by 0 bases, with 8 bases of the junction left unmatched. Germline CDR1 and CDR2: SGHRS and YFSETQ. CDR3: CASRGGGRRSTDTQYF. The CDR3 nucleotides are TGCGCCAGCAGGGGCGGGGGGCGCAGAAGCACAGATACGCAGTATTTT.

The CDR3: CASSRVIPNEKLFF. The CDR3 DNA sequence: TGCGCCAGCAGCCGGGTTATCCCTAATGAAAAACTGTTTTTT. The J gene is TRBJ1-4, the V gene TRBV5-1; D not resolved. Germline CDR1 reads SGHRS; CDR2 reads YFSETQ. CDR3 length: 14 amino acids. Between the trimmed V and J ends, which lost 4 bases and 3 bases, there was a span of 10 bases.

The CDR3 DNA reads TGTGCCATCAGCGGGACTAGCGGGGAGTTAGATACGCAGTATTTT. Residues: CAISGTSGELDTQYF. The chain is built from TRBV10-3 and TRBJ2-3, with 13 bases identical to TRBD2. J gave up 5 bases and V 6 bases, and 5 bases lay outside the gene matches. The CDR3 contains 15 residues. Germline V gene sequence: CDR1 ENHRY, CDR2 SYGVKD.

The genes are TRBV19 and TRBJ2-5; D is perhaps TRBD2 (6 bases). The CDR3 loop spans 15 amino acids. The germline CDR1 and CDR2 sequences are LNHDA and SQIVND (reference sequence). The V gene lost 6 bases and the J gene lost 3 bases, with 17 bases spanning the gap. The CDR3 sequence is CASSPRGTTKETQYF. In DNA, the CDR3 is TGTGCCAGTAGCCCCCGCGGGACGACTAAAGAGACCCAGTACTTC.

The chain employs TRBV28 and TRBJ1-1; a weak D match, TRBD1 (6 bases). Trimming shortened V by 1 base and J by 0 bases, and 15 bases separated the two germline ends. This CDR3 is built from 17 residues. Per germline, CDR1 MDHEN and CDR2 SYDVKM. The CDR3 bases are TGTGCCAGCAGTTTATATAATTCAGGGGCGTTGAACACTGAAGCTTTCTTT. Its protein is CASSLYNSGALNTEAFF. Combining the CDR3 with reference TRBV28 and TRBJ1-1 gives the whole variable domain DVKVTQSSRYLVKRTGEKVFLECVQDMDHENMFWYRQDPGLGLRLIYFSYDVKMKEKGDIPEGYSVSREKKERFSLILESASTNQTSMYLCASSLYNSGALNTEAFFGQGTRLTVV.

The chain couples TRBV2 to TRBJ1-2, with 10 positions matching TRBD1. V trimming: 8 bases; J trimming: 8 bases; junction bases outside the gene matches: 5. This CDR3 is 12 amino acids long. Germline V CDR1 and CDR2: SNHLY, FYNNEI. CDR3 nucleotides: TGTGCCAGCGGGGACAGGGGATTCGGCTACACCTTC. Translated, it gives CASGDRGFGYTF. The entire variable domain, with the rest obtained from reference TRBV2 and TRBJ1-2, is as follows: EPEVTQTPSHQVTQMGQEVILRCVPISNHLYFYWYRQILGQKVEFLVSFYNNEISEKSEIFDDQFSVERPDGSNFTLKIRSTKLEDSAMYFCASGDRGFGYTFGSGTRLTVV.

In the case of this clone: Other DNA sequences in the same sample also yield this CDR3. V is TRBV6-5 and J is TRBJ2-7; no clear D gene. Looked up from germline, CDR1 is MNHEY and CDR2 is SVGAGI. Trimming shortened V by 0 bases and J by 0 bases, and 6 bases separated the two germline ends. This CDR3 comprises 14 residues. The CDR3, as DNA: TGTGCCAGCAGTTACTCTACAGACTCCTACGAGCAGTACTTC. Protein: CASSYSTDSYEQYF.

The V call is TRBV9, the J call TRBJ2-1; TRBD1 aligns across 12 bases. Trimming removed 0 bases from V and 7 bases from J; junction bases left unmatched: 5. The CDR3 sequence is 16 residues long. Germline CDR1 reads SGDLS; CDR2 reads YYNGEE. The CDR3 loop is CASSVGGTGGLNEQFF. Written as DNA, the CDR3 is TGTGCCAGCAGCGTAGGAGGGACAGGGGGCCTAAATGAGCAGTTCTTC.

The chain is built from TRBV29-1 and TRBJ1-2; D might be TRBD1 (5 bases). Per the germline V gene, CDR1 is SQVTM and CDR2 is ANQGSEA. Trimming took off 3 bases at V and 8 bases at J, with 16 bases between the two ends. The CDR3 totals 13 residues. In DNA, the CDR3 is TGCAGCGTTGAGGCAGGGCAGGCCTACGGCTACACCTTC. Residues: CSVEAGQAYGYTF.

In nucleotides, the CDR3 is TGTGCCAGCAGTTTACAGCATCTAGCCCGAGAGACCCAGTACTTC. Encoded protein: CASSLQHLARETQYF. V and J are TRBV6-6 and TRBJ2-5; D possibly corresponds to TRBD2 (5 bases). This CDR3 spans 15 amino acids. Deletions cut 4 bases from V and 4 bases from J, with 16 bases between. Germline CDR1 reads MNHNY; CDR2 reads SVGAGI (reference sequence).

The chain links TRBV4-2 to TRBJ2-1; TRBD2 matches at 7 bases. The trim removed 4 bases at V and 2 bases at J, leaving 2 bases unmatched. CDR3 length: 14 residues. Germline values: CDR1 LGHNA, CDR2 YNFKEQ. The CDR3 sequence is CASSRGLTYNEQFF. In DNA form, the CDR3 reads TGTGCCAGCAGCCGGGGACTAACCTACAATGAGCAGTTCTTC.

The DNA for the CDR3 is TGTGCCAGCAGGCGGGACGGGAGCCACGAGCAGTACTTC. Its translation is CASRRDGSHEQYF. The chain combines TRBV6-5 with TRBJ2-7, with a tentative D call TRBD2 (6 bases). The V gene lost 6 bases and the J gene lost 5 bases, with 14 bases spanning the gap. This CDR3 has 13 amino acids. CDR1 is MNHEY and CDR2 is SVGAGI in the germline V gene.

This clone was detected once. In DNA, the CDR3 is TGTGCCAGCAGTCTGGAGGCAGGCGGCTCTGAAGCTTTCTTT. Protein sequence: CASSLEAGGSEAFF. This chain links TRBV2 with TRBJ1-1, with D unresolved. This CDR3 comprises 14 residues. Germline-derived CDR1 and CDR2 are SNHLY and FYNNEI. The V end was cut by 5 bases, the J end by 6 bases, with 16 bases between.

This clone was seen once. Here the CDR3 reads CASSLEGPSYGYTF. The CDR3 DNA is TGTGCCAGCAGCTTGGAGGGACCGAGCTATGGCTACACCTTC. The chain uses TRBV5-4 and TRBJ1-2, with a possible D match to TRBD1 (5 bases). Germline-derived CDR1 and CDR2 are SGHNT and YYREEE (reference sequence). V was clipped by 0 bases and J by 4 bases, with 10 bases between them. The CDR3 extends over 14 amino acids. The entire variable domain, with the rest obtained from reference TRBV5-4 and TRBJ1-2, is as follows: ETGVTQSPTHLIKTRGQQVTLRCSSQSGHNTVSWYQQALGQGPQFIFQYYREEENGRGNFPPRFSGLQFPNYSSELNVNALELDDSALYLCASSLEGPSYGYTFGSGTRLTVV.

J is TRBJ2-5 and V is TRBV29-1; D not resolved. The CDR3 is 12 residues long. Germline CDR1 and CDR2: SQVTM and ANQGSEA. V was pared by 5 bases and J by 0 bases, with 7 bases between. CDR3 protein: CSVRHYQETQYF. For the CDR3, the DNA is TGCAGCGTTAGACACTACCAAGAGACCCAGTACTTC.

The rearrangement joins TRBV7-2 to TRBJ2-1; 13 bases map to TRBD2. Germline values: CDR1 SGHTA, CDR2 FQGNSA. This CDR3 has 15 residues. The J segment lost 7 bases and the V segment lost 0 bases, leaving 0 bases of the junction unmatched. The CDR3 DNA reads TGTGCCAGCAGCTTAGCGGGACTAGCGGGGAATGAGCAGTTCTTC. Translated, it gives CASSLAGLAGNEQFF. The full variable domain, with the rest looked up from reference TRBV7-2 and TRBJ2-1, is GAGVSQSPSNKVTEKGKDVELRCDPISGHTALYWYRQSLGQGLEFLIYFQGNSAPDKSGLPSDRFSAERTGGSVSTLTIQRTQQEDSAVYLCASSLAGLAGNEQFFGPGTRLTVL.

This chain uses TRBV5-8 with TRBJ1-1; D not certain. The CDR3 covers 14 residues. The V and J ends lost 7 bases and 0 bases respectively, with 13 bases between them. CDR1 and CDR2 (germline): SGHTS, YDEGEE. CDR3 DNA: TGTGCCAGCTCTGGGTGGACTATGAACACTGAAGCTTTCTTT. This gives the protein CASSGWTMNTEAFF.